This T cell receptor (beta chain) was recorded in a study of T cells in localized non-small cell lung cancer. This CDR3 is 16 amino acids long. V lost 7 bases and J lost 4, with 23 bases in between. Germline-derived CDR1 and CDR2 are SQVTM and ANQGSEA. General study points: Because sequencing included only one region (of the tumor), heterogeneity remains possible. Those with higher blood T cell density had longer overall survival.

Libraries were prepared by immunoSEQ multiplex PCR; TCRdb keeps only in-frame clonotypes and omits some of them. The sample has 52,000 or so clones; over 70% are singletons. With respect to this clone: Its specificity is unknown.

This TCR was recovered from a man between 40 and 75 years old with stage III lung adenocarcinoma. The genes are TRBV29-1 and TRBJ2-1; D is possibly TRBD1 or TRBD2 (7 bases each). The sample was peripheral blood mononuclear cells, taken before any cancer treatment. CDR3 bases: TGCAGCGCCCTCTACTGGGGGGGACAGAAGTACAATGAGCAGTTCTTC. Translated, it gives CSALYWGGQKYNEQFF.